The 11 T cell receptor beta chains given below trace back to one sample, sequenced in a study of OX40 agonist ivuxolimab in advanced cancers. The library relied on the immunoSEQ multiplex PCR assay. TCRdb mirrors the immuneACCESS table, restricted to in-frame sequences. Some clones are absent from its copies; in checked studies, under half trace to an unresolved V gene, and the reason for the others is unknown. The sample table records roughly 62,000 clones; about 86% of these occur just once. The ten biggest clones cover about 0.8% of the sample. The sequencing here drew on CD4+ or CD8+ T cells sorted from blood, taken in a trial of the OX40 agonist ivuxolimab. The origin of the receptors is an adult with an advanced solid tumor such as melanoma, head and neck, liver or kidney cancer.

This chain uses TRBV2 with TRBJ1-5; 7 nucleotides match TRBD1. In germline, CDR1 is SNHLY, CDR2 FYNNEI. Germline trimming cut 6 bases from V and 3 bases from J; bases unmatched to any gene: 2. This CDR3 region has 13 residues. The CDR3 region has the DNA TGTGCCAGCAGGGGACAGCTCAATCAGCCCCAGCATTTT. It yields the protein CASRGQLNQPQHF.

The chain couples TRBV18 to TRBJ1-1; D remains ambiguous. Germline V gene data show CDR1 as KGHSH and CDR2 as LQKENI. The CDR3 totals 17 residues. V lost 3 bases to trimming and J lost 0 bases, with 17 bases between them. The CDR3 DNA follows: TGTGCCAGCTCACCCCCCGGGGTGCAGCTCATGAACACTGAAGCTTTCTTT. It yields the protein CASSPPGVQLMNTEAFF.

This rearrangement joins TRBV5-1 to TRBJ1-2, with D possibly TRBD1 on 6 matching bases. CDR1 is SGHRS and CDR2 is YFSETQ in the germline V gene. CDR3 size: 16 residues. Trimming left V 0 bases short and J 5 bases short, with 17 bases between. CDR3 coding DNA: TGCGCCAGCAGCTTGGCGGTGGGCAGGGGAGAATATGGCTACACCTTC. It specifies CASSLAVGRGEYGYTF.

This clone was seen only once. CDR3 DNA sequence: TGTGCCAGCAGAAACGGACAGGGTCATGACTACACCTTC. Protein product: CASRNGQGHDYTF. The V gene is TRBV7-9, the J gene TRBJ1-2, with TRBD1 matching 8 bases. Trimming removed 6 bases from V and 10 bases from J; junction bases left unmatched: 10. The CDR3 loop spans 13 amino acids. Germline values: CDR1 SEHNR, CDR2 FQNEAQ (reference sequence).

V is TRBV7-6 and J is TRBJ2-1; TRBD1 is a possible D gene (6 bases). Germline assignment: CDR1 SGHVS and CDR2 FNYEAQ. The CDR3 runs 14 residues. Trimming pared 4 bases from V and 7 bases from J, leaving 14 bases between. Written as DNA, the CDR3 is TGTGCCAGCAGCTCCCCGGACAGAGGGAATGAGCAGTTCTTC. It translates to CASSSPDRGNEQFF.

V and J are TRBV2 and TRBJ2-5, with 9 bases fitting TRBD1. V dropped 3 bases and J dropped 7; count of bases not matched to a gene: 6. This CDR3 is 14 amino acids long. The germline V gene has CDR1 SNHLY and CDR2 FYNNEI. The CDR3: CASSDRDRAGTQYF. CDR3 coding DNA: TGTGCCAGCAGTGACCGGGACAGGGCAGGGACCCAGTACTTC.

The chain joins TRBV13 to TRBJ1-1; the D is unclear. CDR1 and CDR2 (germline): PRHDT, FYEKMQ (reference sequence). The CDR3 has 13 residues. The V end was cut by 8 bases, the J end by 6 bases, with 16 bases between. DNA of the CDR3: TGTGCCAGCGCCGACACCATTAGCGCTGAAGCTTTCTTT. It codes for CASADTISAEAFF.

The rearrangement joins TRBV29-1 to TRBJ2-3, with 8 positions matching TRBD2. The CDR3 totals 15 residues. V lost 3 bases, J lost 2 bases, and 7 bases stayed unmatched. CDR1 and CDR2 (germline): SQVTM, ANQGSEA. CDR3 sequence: CSVDSAGGNTDTQYF. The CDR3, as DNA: TGCAGCGTTGATTCGGCGGGAGGAAACACAGATACGCAGTATTTT.

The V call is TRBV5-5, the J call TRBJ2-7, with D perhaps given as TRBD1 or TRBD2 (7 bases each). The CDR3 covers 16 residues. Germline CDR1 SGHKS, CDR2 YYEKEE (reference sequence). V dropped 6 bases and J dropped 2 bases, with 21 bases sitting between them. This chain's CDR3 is CASIRGGHTLTYEQYF. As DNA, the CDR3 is TGTGCCAGCATCAGGGGGGGGCACACGTTGACCTACGAGCAGTACTTC.

CDR3 nucleotide sequence: TGCGCCAGCAGCTTGGAAGGACTAGCAATTGGGGAGACCCAGTACTTC. Protein sequence: CASSLEGLAIGETQYF. J is TRBJ2-5 and V is TRBV5-1, with 8 bases fitting TRBD2. CDR1 SGHRS and CDR2 YFSETQ come from the germline V gene. After removal of 0 bases from V and 5 bases from J, the junction contained 9 bases not matched to a gene. This CDR3 spans 16 amino acids. Supplemented by reference TRBV5-1 and TRBJ2-5, the full variable domain reads KAGVTQTPRYLIKTRGQQVTLSCSPISGHRSVSWYQQTPGQGLQFLFEYFSETQRNKGNFPGRFSGRQFSNSRSEMNVSTLELGDSALYLCASSLEGLAIGETQYFGPGTRLLVL.

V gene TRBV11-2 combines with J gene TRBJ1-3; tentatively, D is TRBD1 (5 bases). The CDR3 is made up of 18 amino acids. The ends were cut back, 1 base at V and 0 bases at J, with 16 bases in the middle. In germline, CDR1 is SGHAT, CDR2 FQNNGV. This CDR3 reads CASSLGVRGLRSGNTIYF. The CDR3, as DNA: TGTGCCAGCAGCTTAGGCGTGCGGGGGTTACGCTCTGGAAACACCATATATTTT.